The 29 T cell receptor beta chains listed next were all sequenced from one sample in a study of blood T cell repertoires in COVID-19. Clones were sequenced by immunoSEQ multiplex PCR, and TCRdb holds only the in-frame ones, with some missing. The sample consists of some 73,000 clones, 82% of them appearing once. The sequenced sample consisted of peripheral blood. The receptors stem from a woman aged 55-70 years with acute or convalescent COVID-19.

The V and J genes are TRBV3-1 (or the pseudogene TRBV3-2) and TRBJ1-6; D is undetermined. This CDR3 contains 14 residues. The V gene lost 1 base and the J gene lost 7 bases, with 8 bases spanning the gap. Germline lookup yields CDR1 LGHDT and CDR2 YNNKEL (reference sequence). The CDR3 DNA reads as TGTGCCAGCAGCCAAGTTTGGAGCAATTCACCCCTCCACTTT. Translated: CASSQVWSNSPLHF.

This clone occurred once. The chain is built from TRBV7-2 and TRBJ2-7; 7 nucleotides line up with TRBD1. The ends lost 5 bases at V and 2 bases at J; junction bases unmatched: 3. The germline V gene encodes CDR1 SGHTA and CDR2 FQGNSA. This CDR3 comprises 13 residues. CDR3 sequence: CASSRDRAYEQYF. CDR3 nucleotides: TGTGCCAGCAGCCGGGACAGAGCCTACGAGCAGTACTTC.

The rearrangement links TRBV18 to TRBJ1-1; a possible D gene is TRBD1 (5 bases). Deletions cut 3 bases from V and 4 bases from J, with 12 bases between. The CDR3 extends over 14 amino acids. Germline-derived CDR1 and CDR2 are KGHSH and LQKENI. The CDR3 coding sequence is TGTGCCAGCTCACCCAGGGAAGCAGGCACTGAAGCTTTCTTT. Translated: CASSPREAGTEAFF.

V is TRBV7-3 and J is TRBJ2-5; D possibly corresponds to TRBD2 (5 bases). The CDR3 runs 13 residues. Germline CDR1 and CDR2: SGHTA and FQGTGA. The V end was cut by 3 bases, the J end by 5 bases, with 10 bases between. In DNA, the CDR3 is TGTGCCAGCAGCTTCGGGGTTTCGGAGACCCAGTACTTC. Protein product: CASSFGVSETQYF.

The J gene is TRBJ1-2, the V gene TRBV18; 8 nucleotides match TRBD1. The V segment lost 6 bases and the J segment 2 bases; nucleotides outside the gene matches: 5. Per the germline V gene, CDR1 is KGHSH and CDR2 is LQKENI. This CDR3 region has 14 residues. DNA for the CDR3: TGTGCCAGCTCCCCGACAGGGGAAAACTATGGCTACACCTTC. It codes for CASSPTGENYGYTF.

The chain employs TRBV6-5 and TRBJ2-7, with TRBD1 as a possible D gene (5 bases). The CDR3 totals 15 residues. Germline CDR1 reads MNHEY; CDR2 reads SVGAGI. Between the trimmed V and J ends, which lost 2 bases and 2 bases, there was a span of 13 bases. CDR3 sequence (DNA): TGTGCCAGCAGTTACGCTACAGGATGGGCCTACGAGCAGTACTTC. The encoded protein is CASSYATGWAYEQYF.

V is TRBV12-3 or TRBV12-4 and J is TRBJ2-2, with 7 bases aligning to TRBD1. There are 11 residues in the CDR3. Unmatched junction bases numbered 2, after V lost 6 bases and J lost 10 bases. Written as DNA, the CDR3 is TGTGCCAGCAGCAGGGGGTCGGAGCTGTTTTTT. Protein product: CASSRGSELFF.

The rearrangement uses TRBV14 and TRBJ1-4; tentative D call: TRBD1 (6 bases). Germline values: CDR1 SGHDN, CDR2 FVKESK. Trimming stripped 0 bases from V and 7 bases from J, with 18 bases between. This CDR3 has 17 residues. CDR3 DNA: TGTGCCAGCAGCCAAGACTTGGGGCCAGGGGTCGGTGAAAAACTGTTTTTT. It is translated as CASSQDLGPGVGEKLFF.

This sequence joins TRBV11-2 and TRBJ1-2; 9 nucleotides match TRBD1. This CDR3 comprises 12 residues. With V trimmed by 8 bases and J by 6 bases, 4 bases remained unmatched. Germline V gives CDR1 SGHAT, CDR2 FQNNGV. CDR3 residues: CASRGQGNGYTF. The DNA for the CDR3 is TGTGCCAGCCGGGGACAGGGTAATGGCTACACCTTC.

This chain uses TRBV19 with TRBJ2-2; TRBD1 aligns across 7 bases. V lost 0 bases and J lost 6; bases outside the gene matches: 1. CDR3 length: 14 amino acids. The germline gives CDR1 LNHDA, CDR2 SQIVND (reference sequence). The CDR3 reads CASSIDQGAGELFF. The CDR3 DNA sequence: TGTGCCAGTAGTATAGATCAGGGGGCCGGGGAGCTGTTTTTT.

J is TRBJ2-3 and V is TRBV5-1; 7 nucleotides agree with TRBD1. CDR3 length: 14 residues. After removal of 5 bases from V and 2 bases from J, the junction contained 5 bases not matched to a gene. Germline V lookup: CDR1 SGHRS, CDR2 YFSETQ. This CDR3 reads CASRDRTYTDTQYF. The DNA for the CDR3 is TGCGCCAGCAGGGACAGGACCTACACAGATACGCAGTATTTT. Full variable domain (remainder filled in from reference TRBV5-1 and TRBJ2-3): KAGVTQTPRYLIKTRGQQVTLSCSPISGHRSVSWYQQTPGQGLQFLFEYFSETQRNKGNFPGRFSGRQFSNSRSEMNVSTLELGDSALYLCASRDRTYTDTQYFGPGTRLTVL.

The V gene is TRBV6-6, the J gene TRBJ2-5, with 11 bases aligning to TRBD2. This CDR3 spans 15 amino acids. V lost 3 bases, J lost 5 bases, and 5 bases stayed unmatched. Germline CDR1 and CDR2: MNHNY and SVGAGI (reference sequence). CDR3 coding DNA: TGTGCCAGCAGTTATACTAGCGGGAGTCGGGAGACCCAGTACTTC. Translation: CASSYTSGSRETQYF.

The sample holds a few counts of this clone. For the CDR3, the DNA is TGTGCCAGTAGTAGGGGTAGCGGATACAATGAGCAGTTCTTC. It encodes CASSRGSGYNEQFF. The gene calls are TRBV19 and TRBJ2-1; tentative D call: TRBD2 (6 bases). The CDR3 runs to 14 residues. Germline values: CDR1 LNHDA, CDR2 SQIVND (reference sequence). Trimming shortened V by 4 bases and J by 4 bases, and 11 bases separated the two germline ends.

CDR3 protein: CASSLTESYGYTF. CDR3 DNA sequence: TGTGCCAGCAGCCTGACAGAGTCTTATGGCTACACCTTC. This chain uses TRBV5-8 with TRBJ1-2; weak D call: TRBD1 (5 bases). With 4 bases removed from V and 5 bases from J, the gap between germline ends came to 12 bases. CDR1 and CDR2 from the germline V gene are SGHTS and YDEGEE. The CDR3 contains 13 residues.

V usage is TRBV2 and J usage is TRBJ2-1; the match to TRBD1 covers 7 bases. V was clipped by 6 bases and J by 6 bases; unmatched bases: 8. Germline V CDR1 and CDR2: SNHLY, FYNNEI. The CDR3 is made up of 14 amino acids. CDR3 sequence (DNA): TGTGCCAGCAGCCCCCAGGGGGTGTCCAATGAGCAGTTCTTC. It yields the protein CASSPQGVSNEQFF.

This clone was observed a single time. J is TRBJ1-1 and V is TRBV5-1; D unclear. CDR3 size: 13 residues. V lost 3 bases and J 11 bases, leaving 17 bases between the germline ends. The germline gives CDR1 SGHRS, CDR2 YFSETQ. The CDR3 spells CASSSPPLPTAFF. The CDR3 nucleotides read TGCGCCAGCAGCTCGCCCCCATTACCTACGGCTTTCTTT.

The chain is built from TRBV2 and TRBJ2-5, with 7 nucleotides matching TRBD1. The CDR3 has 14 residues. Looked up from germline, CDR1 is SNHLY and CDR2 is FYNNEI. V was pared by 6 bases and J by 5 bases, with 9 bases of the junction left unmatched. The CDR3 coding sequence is TGTGCCAGCAGGAAGACAGGGATCGGGGAGACCCAGTACTTC. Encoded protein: CASRKTGIGETQYF.

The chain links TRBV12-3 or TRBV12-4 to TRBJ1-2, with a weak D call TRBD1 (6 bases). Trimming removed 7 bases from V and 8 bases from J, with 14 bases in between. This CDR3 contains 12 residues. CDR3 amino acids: CASTLGALGYTF. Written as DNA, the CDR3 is TGTGCCAGCACACTGGGGGCACTGGGCTACACCTTC.

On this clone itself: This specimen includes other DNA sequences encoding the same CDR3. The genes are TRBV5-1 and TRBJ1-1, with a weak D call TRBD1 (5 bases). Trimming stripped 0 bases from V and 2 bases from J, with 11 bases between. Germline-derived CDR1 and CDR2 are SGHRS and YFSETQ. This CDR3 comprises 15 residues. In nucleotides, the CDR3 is TGCGCCAGCAGCTTGGGGGACTTACCCAACACTGAAGCTTTCTTT. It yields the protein CASSLGDLPNTEAFF.

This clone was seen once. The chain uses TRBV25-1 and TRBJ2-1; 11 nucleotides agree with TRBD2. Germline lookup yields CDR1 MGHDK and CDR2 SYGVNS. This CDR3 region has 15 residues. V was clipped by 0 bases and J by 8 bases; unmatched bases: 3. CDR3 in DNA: TGTGCCAGCAGTGAATATACTAGCGGGAGACATGAGCAGTTCTTC. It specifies CASSEYTSGRHEQFF.

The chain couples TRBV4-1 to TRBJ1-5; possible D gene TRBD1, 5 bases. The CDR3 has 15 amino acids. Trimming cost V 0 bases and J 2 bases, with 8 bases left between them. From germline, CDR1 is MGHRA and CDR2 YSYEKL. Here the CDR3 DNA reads TGCGCCAGCAGCCAAGATATACAGGGCAATCAGCCCCAGCATTTT. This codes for CASSQDIQGNQPQHF.

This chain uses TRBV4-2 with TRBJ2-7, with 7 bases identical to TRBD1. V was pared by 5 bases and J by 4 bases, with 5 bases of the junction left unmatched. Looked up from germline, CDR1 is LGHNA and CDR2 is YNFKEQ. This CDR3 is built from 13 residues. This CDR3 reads CASSTDRDYEQYF. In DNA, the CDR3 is TGTGCCAGCAGCACAGACAGGGATTACGAGCAGTACTTC.

The CDR3 sequence is CASSYGGVIAEAFF. CDR3 DNA: TGTGCCAGCAGTTACGGGGGGGTAATCGCTGAAGCTTTCTTT. The genes are TRBV6-6 and TRBJ1-1, with a tentative D call TRBD1 (5 bases). This CDR3 has 14 amino acids. Trimming took 2 bases from V and 6 from J, leaving 13 bases between them. Germline lookup yields CDR1 MNHNY and CDR2 SVGAGI (reference sequence).

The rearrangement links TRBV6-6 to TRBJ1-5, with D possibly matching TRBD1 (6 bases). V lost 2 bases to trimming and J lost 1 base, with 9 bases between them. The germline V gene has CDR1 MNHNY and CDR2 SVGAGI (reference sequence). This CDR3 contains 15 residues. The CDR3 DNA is TGTGCCAGCAGTTACCAAGACAGGAGCAATCAGCCCCAGCATTTT. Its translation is CASSYQDRSNQPQHF.

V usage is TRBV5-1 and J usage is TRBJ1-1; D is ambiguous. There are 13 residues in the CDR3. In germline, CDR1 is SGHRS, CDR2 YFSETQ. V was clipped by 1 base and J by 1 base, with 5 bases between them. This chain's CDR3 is CASSLQENTEAFF. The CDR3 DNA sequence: TGCGCCAGCAGCTTGCAGGAGAACACTGAAGCTTTCTTT.

CDR3 bases: TGTGCCACCGGACAGGGGGCCTCCTACGAGCAGTACTTC. Translating gives CATGQGASYEQYF. V is TRBV19 and J is TRBJ2-7; 11 nucleotides agree with TRBD1. CDR3 length: 13 residues. With 10 bases clipped from V and 0 bases from J, the junction kept 2 bases outside the gene matches. Germline loops: CDR1 LNHDA, CDR2 SQIVND (reference sequence).

The CDR3 nucleotides are TGTGCCAGCAGCTTAGGAGGCGGGACAGGGTTCGACGAGCAGTACTTC. Encoded protein: CASSLGGGTGFDEQYF. The chain carries TRBV13 and TRBJ2-7; 9 positions agree with TRBD1. Germline-derived CDR1 and CDR2 are PRHDT and FYEKMQ (reference sequence). The V segment lost 0 bases and the J segment 5 bases; nucleotides outside the gene matches: 8. The CDR3 is 16 amino acids.

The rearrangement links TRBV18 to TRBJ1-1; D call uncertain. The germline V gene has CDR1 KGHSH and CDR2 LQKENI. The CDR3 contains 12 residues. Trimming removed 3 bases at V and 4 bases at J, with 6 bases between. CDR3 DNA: TGTGCCAGCTCACCCCTCGGCACTGAAGCTTTCTTT. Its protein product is CASSPLGTEAFF.

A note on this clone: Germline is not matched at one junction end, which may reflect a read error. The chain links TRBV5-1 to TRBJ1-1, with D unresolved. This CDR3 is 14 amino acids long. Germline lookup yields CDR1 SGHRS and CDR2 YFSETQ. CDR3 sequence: CVSSLEPVNTEAFF. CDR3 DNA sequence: TGCGTCAGCAGCTTGGAGCCCGTGAACACTGAAGCTTTCTTT.